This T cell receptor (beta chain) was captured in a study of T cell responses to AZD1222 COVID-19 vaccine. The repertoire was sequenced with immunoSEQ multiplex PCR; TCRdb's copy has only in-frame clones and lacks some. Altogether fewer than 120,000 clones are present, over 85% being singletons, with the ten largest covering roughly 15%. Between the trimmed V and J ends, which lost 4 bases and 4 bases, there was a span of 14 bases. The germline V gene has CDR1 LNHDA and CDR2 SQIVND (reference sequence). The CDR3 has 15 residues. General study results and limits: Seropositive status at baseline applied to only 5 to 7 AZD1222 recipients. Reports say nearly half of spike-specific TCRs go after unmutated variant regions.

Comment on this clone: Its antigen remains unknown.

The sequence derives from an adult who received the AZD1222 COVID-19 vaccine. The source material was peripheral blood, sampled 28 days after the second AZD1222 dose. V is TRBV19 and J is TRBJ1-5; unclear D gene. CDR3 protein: CASSTPRLGNQPQHF. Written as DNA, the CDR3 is TGTGCCAGTAGTACCCCCCGCTTAGGGAATCAGCCCCAGCATTTT.